This passage covers 24 T cell receptor beta chains from one sample sequenced in a study of blood T cell repertoires in COVID-19. Libraries were prepared by immunoSEQ multiplex PCR; TCRdb keeps only in-frame clonotypes and omits some of them. Of roughly 78,000 clones listed, around nine tenths are singletons. The sequenced sample consisted of peripheral blood. The source of these receptors is a woman aged 60-75 years with acute or convalescent COVID-19.

This chain links TRBV7-9 with TRBJ2-5; 9 bases match TRBD2. Trimming cost V 5 bases and J 5 bases; bases outside gene matches: 6. Germline CDR1 is SEHNR and CDR2 is FQNEAQ (reference sequence). The CDR3 runs to 14 residues. The CDR3 is CASSRGTSRETQYF. CDR3 in DNA: TGTGCCAGCAGCCGAGGGACTAGCCGGGAGACCCAGTACTTC.

The V gene is TRBV5-1, the J gene TRBJ1-2, with D maybe TRBD1 (5 bases). Trimming took off 4 bases at V and 4 bases at J, with 8 bases between the two ends. The CDR3 consists of 12 residues. Per the germline V gene, CDR1 is SGHRS and CDR2 is YFSETQ. Written as DNA, the CDR3 is TGCGCCAGCAGCCTGGACATCTATGGCTACACCTTC. It translates to CASSLDIYGYTF.

V gene TRBV28 combines with J gene TRBJ2-7, with 7 bases matching TRBD1. This CDR3 spans 14 amino acids. J lost 4 bases, V lost 3 bases, and 6 bases had no gene match. The V gene's germline CDR1 is MDHEN and CDR2 SYDVKM. CDR3 in amino acids: CASSLPTGYYEQYF. As DNA, the CDR3 is TGTGCCAGCAGTTTGCCGACAGGGTATTACGAGCAGTACTTC.

The V call is TRBV2, the J call TRBJ1-6; TRBD1 is a possible D gene (5 bases). The ends were cut back, 1 base at V and 7 bases at J, with 17 bases in the middle. The length of the CDR3 is 17 residues. Germline lookup yields CDR1 SNHLY and CDR2 FYNNEI. CDR3 sequence reads: CASSEGSGGIGNSPLHF. DNA for the CDR3: TGTGCCAGCAGTGAAGGGTCGGGGGGGATAGGGAATTCACCCCTCCACTTT.

The rearrangement links TRBV18 to TRBJ1-2; 8 bases fit TRBD1. The CDR3 totals 15 residues. Germline-derived CDR1 and CDR2 are KGHSH and LQKENI. The J segment lost 6 bases and the V segment lost 2 bases, leaving 8 bases of the junction unmatched. CDR3 region: CASSPGQGGFDGYTF. CDR3 nucleotide sequence: TGTGCCAGCTCACCAGGACAGGGAGGGTTTGATGGCTACACCTTC. Full variable domain (missing parts from reference TRBV18 and TRBJ1-2): NAGVMQNPRHLVRRRGQEARLRCSPMKGHSHVYWYRQLPEEGLKFMVYLQKENIIDESGMPKERFSAEFPKEGPSILRIQQVVRGDSAAYFCASSPGQGGFDGYTFGSGTRLTVV.

The chain recombines TRBV5-1 with TRBJ1-1, with 9 nucleotides matching TRBD1. The CDR3 loop spans 14 amino acids. CDR1 is SGHRS, CDR2 YFSETQ, per germline. Trimming at V came to 3 bases and at J to 5 bases, leaving 5 bases not matched to a gene. Here the CDR3 reads CASSSTGGDTEAFF. The CDR3, as DNA: TGCGCCAGCAGCTCGACAGGGGGAGATACTGAAGCTTTCTTT. Drawing the rest from reference TRBV5-1 and TRBJ1-1, the complete variable domain is KAGVTQTPRYLIKTRGQQVTLSCSPISGHRSVSWYQQTPGQGLQFLFEYFSETQRNKGNFPGRFSGRQFSNSRSEMNVSTLELGDSALYLCASSSTGGDTEAFFGQGTRLTVV.

The chain recombines TRBV11-2 with TRBJ1-6; 11 bases align to TRBD1. Germline CDR1 reads SGHAT; CDR2 reads FQNNGV. V lost 5 bases and J lost 8; bases outside the gene matches: 5. The CDR3 has 15 amino acids. This chain's CDR3 is CASSPRTGGDSPLHF. The CDR3 DNA reads TGTGCCAGCAGCCCCCGGACAGGGGGCGATTCACCCCTCCACTTT. The whole variable domain, filled in from reference TRBV11-2 and TRBJ1-6, reads EAGVAQSPRYKIIEKRQSVAFWCNPISGHATLYWYQQILGQGPKLLIQFQNNGVVDDSQLPKDRFSAERLKGVDSTLKIQPAKLEDSAVYLCASSPRTGGDSPLHFGNGTRLTVT.

The chain has TRBV28 and TRBJ1-3; D perhaps matches TRBD1 (6 bases). The CDR3 covers 15 residues. Looked up from germline, CDR1 is MDHEN and CDR2 is SYDVKM. V lost 6 bases to trimming and J lost 0 bases, with 12 bases between them. DNA of the CDR3: TGTGCCAGCAGCTCAGGGGTTCCCTCTGGAAACACCATATATTTT. This codes for CASSSGVPSGNTIYF.

This chain uses TRBV7-9 with TRBJ2-1; 8 bases agree with TRBD2. CDR1 and CDR2 (germline): SEHNR, FQNEAQ (reference sequence). V gave up 1 base and J gave up 2 bases; unmatched junction bases: 4. The CDR3 covers 16 residues. In DNA, the CDR3 is TGTGCCAGCAGCTTAGGACTAGCGTCCACCTACAATGAGCAGTTCTTC. Its translation is CASSLGLASTYNEQFF.

The chain uses TRBV14 and TRBJ2-1, with 11 bases aligning to TRBD2. This CDR3 region has 18 residues. V lost 5 bases and J lost 3; bases outside the gene matches: 12. In germline, CDR1 is SGHDN, CDR2 FVKESK. Written as DNA, the CDR3 is TGTGCCAGCAGCACCGGGACTAGCGGATTAGGGCTCTACAATGAGCAGTTCTTC. It yields the protein CASSTGTSGLGLYNEQFF.

V is TRBV5-5 and J is TRBJ2-1, with a possible D match to TRBD2 (7 bases). V was trimmed by 4 bases and J by 1 base, leaving 12 bases between them. The CDR3 covers 15 residues. CDR1 and CDR2 (germline): SGHKS, YYEKEE (reference sequence). CDR3 sequence reads: CASSERGASYNEQFF. In DNA, the CDR3 is TGTGCCAGCAGCGAACGGGGGGCATCCTACAATGAGCAGTTCTTC.

The V gene is TRBV14, the J gene TRBJ2-1; D might be TRBD2 (6 bases). CDR3 length: 21 residues. CDR1 is SGHDN and CDR2 is FVKESK in the germline V gene. V lost 2 bases and J 4 bases, leaving 30 bases between the germline ends. The CDR3 nucleotides read TGTGCCAGCAGCCAAATTGTATGGTCGGGCGCCCGGGACTCCAAATACAATGAGCAGTTCTTC. Translation: CASSQIVWSGARDSKYNEQFF.

CDR3 sequence (DNA): TGCGCCAGCAGCCTGGGACAGGAACAAGAGACCCAGTACTTC. Its translation: CASSLGQEQETQYF. J is TRBJ2-5 and V is TRBV5-1; TRBD1 agrees at 8 bases. The CDR3 runs to 14 residues. V shed 4 bases and J 2 bases; nucleotides not matched to a gene: 4. From germline, CDR1 is SGHRS and CDR2 YFSETQ. Full variable domain (outside the CDR3, taken from reference TRBV5-1 and TRBJ2-5): KAGVTQTPRYLIKTRGQQVTLSCSPISGHRSVSWYQQTPGQGLQFLFEYFSETQRNKGNFPGRFSGRQFSNSRSEMNVSTLELGDSALYLCASSLGQEQETQYFGPGTRLLVL.

This clone was recorded only once. The V gene is TRBV5-6, the J gene TRBJ1-2, with D tentatively TRBD1 (5 bases). Trimming left V 0 bases short and J 6 bases short, with 15 bases between. Germline V gene sequence: CDR1 SGHDT, CDR2 YYEEEE. The CDR3 is made up of 15 amino acids. CDR3 in amino acids: CASSLEAGQRDGYTF. The CDR3 DNA is TGTGCCAGCAGCTTGGAGGCAGGACAAAGGGATGGCTACACCTTC. The complete variable domain, with remaining parts taken from reference TRBV5-6 and TRBJ1-2, reads DAGVTQSPTHLIKTRGQQVTLRCSPKSGHDTVSWYQQALGQGPQFIFQYYEEEERQRGNFPDRFSGHQFPNYSSELNVNALLLGDSALYLCASSLEAGQRDGYTFGSGTRLTVV.

J is TRBJ2-5 and V is TRBV7-2, with a tentative D call TRBD2 (6 bases). The CDR3 has 15 amino acids. Between the trimmed V and J ends, which lost 5 bases and 7 bases, there was a span of 20 bases. Germline CDR1 is SGHTA and CDR2 is FQGNSA. The CDR3 sequence: CASSLGLKVRGTQYF. Here the CDR3 DNA reads TGTGCCAGCAGCCTAGGACTAAAGGTCCGTGGGACCCAGTACTTC.

In its sample, this clone was seen a few times. The gene calls are TRBV7-9 and TRBJ1-6; the match to TRBD1 covers 9 bases. Trimming removed 1 base from V and 9 bases from J; junction bases left unmatched: 4. The CDR3 length is 15 residues. CDR1 and CDR2 from the germline V gene are SEHNR and FQNEAQ (reference sequence). The CDR3 here is CASSLGGGQGSPLHF. DNA of the CDR3: TGTGCCAGCAGCTTAGGAGGGGGACAGGGTTCACCCCTCCACTTT.

This sequence joins TRBV7-6 and TRBJ2-1; 8 nucleotides align to TRBD1. The CDR3 is 15 residues long. Germline CDR1 SGHVS, CDR2 FNYEAQ. V shed 1 base, J shed 7 bases, and the junction held 6 bases outside the gene matches. In nucleotides, the CDR3 is TGTGCCAGCAGCTTAGGAGGGACAGGTCTGAATGAGCAGTTCTTC. The encoded protein is CASSLGGTGLNEQFF. Based on the CDR3 plus reference TRBV7-6 and TRBJ2-1, the full variable domain is GAGVSQSPRYKVTKRGQDVALRCDPISGHVSLYWYRQALGQGPEFLTYFNYEAQQDKSGLPNDRFSAERPEGSISTLTIQRTEQRDSAMYRCASSLGGTGLNEQFFGPGTRLTVL.

V usage is TRBV7-8 and J usage is TRBJ2-7; D is perhaps TRBD2 (5 bases). The CDR3 runs 16 residues. The germline V and J ends were trimmed by 2 bases and 0 bases, with 14 bases remaining between them. Germline V gene lookup returns CDR1 SGHVS and CDR2 FQNEAQ. The CDR3 sequence: CASSLSAGPTSYEQYF. As DNA, the CDR3 is TGTGCCAGCAGCTTATCGGCGGGCCCTACCTCCTACGAGCAGTACTTC. The whole variable domain, filled in from reference TRBV7-8 and TRBJ2-7, reads GAGVSQSPRYKVAKRGQDVALRCDPISGHVSLFWYQQALGQGPEFLTYFQNEAQLDKSGLPSDRFFAERPEGSVSTLKIQRTQQEDSAVYLCASSLSAGPTSYEQYFGPGTRLTVT.

The chain couples TRBV6-5 to TRBJ1-2; D gene unclear. Trimming cost V 6 bases and J 6 bases, with 17 bases left between them. Germline-derived CDR1 and CDR2 are MNHEY and SVGAGI. This CDR3 has 14 residues. CDR3 coding DNA: TGTGCCAGCAGCCCCCCGAGGCAGTCGGATGGCTACACCTTC. As protein: CASSPPRQSDGYTF.

This clone appeared once. The chain has TRBV12-3 or TRBV12-4 and TRBJ1-2; 7 bases line up with TRBD1. V gave up 5 bases and J gave up 8 bases; unmatched junction bases: 8. The CDR3 runs to 13 residues. The CDR3 is CASSPMTGQGYTF. CDR3 coding DNA: TGTGCCAGCAGTCCAATGACAGGGCAGGGCTACACCTTC.

The rearrangement uses TRBV20-1 and TRBJ1-1; D is ambiguous. In germline, CDR1 is DFQATT, CDR2 SNEGSKA (reference sequence). Trimming took off 7 bases at V and 11 bases at J, with 17 bases between the two ends. This CDR3 is built from 11 residues. The CDR3 sequence: CSVLQLALAFF. The CDR3, as DNA: TGCAGTGTTTTACAGCTGGCTTTGGCTTTCTTT.

The chain uses TRBV19 and TRBJ2-3, with 16 bases matching TRBD2. Germline V gene data show CDR1 as LNHDA and CDR2 as SQIVND (reference sequence). The junction had 5 bases not matched to a gene; V was cut back by 3 bases and J by 5 bases. The CDR3 length is 17 residues. The CDR3, as DNA: TGTGCCAGTAGTATGGGGACTAGCGGGGGGGCCCTAGATACGCAGTATTTT. This sequence encodes CASSMGTSGGALDTQYF.

The CDR3 DNA sequence: TGTGCCAGCAGCTTAGCTTCTTTAGGACAGAACACTGAAGCTTTCTTT. Encoded protein: CASSLASLGQNTEAFF. This chain links TRBV7-8 with TRBJ1-1, with D maybe TRBD1 (5 bases). Trimming stripped 0 bases from V and 1 base from J, with 12 bases between. Germline V CDR1 and CDR2: SGHVS, FQNEAQ. The CDR3 covers 16 residues.

V usage is TRBV11-2 and J usage is TRBJ1-2, with a possible D match to TRBD1 (6 bases). The CDR3 contains 13 residues. The V gene lost 5 bases and the J gene lost 2 bases, with 9 bases spanning the gap. Per germline, CDR1 SGHAT and CDR2 FQNNGV. In nucleotides, the CDR3 is TGTGCCAGCAGCGCCGGGACAAACTATGGCTACACCTTC. Amino acid sequence: CASSAGTNYGYTF.